This TCR beta chain is from a study of cytomegalovirus exposure and HLA in healthy donors. 60 Vbeta and 13 Jbeta primers were used in PCR. Method: immunoSEQ multiplex PCR; TCRdb's copy keeps in-frame clones and lacks some. Found here are approximately 140,000 clones, around 78% of them singletons; the top ten hold about 3%. V dropped 1 base and J dropped 1 base, with 7 bases sitting between them. The germline V gene has CDR1 SGHAT and CDR2 FQNNGV. The CDR3 contains 14 residues. Each donor was healthy, and each was a bone marrow donor. Donors counted as nominally healthy when sampled, yet unrecorded immune exposures were likely.

This chain connects TRBV11-2 to TRBJ1-1, with a possible D match to TRBD1 (6 bases). This TCR was sampled from a man aged 35-49 years in good health and CMV-seropositive. The sample was PBMCs. CDR3 region: CASSLARGNTEAFF. CDR3 coding DNA: TGTGCCAGCAGCTTAGCCAGGGGGAACACTGAAGCTTTCTTT.